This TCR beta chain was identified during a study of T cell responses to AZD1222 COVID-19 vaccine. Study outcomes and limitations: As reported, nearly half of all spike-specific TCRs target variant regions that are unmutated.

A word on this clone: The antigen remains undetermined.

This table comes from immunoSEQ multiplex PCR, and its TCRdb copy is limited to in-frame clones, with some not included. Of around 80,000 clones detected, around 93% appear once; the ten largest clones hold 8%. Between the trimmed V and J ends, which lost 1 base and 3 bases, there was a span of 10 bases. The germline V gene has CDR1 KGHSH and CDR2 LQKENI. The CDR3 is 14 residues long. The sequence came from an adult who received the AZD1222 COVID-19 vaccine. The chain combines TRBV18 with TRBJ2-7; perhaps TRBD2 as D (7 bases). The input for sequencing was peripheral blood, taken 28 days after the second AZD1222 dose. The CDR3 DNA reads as TGTGCCAGCTCACCACGGGGAGGGGGCTACGAGCAGTACTTC. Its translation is CASSPRGGGYEQYF. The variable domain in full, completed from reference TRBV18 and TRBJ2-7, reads NAGVMQNPRHLVRRRGQEARLRCSPMKGHSHVYWYRQLPEEGLKFMVYLQKENIIDESGMPKERFSAEFPKEGPSILRIQQVVRGDSAAYFCASSPRGGGYEQYFGPGTRLTVT.